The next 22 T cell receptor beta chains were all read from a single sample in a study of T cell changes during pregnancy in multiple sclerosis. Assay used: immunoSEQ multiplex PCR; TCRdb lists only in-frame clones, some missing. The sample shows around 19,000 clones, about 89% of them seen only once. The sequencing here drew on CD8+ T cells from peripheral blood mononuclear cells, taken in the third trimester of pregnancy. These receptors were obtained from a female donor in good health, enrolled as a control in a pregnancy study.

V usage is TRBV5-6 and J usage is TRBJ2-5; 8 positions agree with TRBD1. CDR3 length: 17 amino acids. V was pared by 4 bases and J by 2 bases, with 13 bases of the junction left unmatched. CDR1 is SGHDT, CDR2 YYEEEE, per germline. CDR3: CASSTVGWTGLQETQYF. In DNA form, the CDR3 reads TGTGCCAGCAGCACCGTTGGGTGGACAGGGCTGCAAGAGACCCAGTACTTC.

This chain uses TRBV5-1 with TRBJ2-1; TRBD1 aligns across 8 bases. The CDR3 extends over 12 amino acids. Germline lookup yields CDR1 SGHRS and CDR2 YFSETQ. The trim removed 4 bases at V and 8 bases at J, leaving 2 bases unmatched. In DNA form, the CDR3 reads TGCGCCAGCAGCAAGGACAGGGATGAGCAGTTCTTC. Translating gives CASSKDRDEQFF.

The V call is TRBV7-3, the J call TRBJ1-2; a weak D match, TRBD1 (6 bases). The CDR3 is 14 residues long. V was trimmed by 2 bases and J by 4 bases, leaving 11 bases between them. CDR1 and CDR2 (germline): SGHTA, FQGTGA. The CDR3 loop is CASSLAGVGYGYTF. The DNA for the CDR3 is TGTGCCAGCAGCTTAGCAGGGGTTGGCTATGGCTACACCTTC.

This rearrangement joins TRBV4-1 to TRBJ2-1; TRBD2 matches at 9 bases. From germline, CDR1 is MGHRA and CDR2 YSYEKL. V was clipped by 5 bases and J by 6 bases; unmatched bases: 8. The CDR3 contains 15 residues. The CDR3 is CASSLRGGGINEQFF. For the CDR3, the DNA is TGCGCCAGCAGCTTGCGGGGGGGCGGGATCAATGAGCAGTTCTTC.

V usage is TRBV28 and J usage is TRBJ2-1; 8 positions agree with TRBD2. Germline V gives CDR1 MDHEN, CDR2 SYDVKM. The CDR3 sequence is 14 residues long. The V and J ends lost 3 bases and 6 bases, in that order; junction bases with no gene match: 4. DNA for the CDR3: TGTGCCAGCAGTTTCGGGAGGGGCGGCAATGAGCAGTTCTTC. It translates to CASSFGRGGNEQFF.

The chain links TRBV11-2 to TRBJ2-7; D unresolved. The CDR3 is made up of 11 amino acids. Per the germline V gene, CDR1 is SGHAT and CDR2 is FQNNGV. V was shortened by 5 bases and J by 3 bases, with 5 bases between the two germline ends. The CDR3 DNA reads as TGTGCCAGCAGCCTAAACTACGAGCAGTACTTC. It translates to CASSLNYEQYF.

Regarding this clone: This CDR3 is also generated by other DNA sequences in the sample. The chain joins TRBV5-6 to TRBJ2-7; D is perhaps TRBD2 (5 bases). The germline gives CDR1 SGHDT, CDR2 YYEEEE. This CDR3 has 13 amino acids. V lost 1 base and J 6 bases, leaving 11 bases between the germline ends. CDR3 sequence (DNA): TGTGCCAGCAGCTTGATTTTGGCGGGCGAGCAGTACTTC. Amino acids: CASSLILAGEQYF.

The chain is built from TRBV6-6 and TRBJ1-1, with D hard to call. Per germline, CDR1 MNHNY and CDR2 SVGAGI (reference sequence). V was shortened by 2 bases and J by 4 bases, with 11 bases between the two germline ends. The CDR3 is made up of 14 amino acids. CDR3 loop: CASSYLPRSTEAFF. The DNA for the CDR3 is TGTGCCAGCAGTTACCTCCCGCGGAGCACTGAAGCTTTCTTT.

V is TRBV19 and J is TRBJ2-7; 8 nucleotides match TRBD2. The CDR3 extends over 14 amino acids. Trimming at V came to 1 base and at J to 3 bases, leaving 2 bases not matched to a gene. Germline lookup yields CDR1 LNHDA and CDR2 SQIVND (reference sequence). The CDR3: CASSIAGGVYEQYF. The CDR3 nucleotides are TGTGCCAGTAGTATAGCCGGGGGGGTCTACGAGCAGTACTTC. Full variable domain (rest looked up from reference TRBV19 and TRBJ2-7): DGGITQSPKYLFRKEGQNVTLSCEQNLNHDAMYWYRQDPGQGLRLIYYSQIVNDFQKGDIAEGYSVSREKKESFPLTVTSAQKNPTAFYLCASSIAGGVYEQYFGPGTRLTVT.

The DNA of the CDR3 is TGCGCCAGTGGACAGTCTGAAGCTTTCTTT. Its translation is CASGQSEAFF. The chain couples TRBV10-2 to TRBJ1-1, with D possibly matching TRBD1 (6 bases). The CDR3 has 10 residues. CDR1 is WSHSY, CDR2 SAAADI, per germline. The V and J ends lost 9 bases and 6 bases respectively, with 8 bases between them.

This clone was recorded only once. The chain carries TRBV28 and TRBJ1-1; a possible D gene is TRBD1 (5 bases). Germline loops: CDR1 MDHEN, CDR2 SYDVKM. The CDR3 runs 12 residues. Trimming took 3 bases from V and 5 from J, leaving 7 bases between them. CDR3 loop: CASSLEGTEAFF. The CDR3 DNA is TGTGCCAGCAGTTTGGAGGGGACTGAAGCTTTCTTT.

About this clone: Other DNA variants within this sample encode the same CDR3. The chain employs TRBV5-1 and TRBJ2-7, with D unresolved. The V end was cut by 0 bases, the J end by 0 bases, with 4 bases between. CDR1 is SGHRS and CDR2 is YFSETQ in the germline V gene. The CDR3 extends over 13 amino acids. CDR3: CASSLASSYEQYF. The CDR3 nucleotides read TGCGCCAGCAGCTTGGCTTCCTCCTACGAGCAGTACTTC.

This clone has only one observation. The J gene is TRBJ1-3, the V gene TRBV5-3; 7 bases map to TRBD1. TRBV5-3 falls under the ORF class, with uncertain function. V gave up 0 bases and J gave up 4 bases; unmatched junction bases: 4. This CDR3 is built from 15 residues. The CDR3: CARSLEQGTGNTIYF. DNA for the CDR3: TGTGCCAGAAGCTTGGAACAGGGGACCGGAAACACCATATATTTT.

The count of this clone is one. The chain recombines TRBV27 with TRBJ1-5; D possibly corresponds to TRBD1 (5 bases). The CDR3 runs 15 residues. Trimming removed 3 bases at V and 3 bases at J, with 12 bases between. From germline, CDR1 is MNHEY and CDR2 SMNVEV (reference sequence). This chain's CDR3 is CASSFEGTFNQPQHF. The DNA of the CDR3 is TGTGCCAGCAGTTTTGAAGGGACTTTCAATCAGCCCCAGCATTTT.

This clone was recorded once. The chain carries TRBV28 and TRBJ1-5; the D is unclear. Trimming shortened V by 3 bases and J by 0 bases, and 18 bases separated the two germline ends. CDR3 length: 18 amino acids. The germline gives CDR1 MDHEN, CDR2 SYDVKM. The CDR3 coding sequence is TGTGCCAGCAGTTTTCCCAGTCGAGAGGTCTTTAGCAATCAGCCCCAGCATTTT. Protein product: CASSFPSREVFSNQPQHF.

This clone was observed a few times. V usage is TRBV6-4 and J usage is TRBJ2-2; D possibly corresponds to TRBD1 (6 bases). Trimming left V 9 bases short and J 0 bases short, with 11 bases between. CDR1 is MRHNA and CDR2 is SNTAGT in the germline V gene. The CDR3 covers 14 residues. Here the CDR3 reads CASSGTTNTGELFF. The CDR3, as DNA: TGTGCCAGTTCCGGGACAACGAACACCGGGGAGCTGTTTTTT.

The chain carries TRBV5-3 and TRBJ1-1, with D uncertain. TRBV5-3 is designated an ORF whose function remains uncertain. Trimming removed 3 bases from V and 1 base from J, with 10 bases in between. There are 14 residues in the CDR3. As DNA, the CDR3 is TGTGCCAGAAGCTACCGGGCGGGGAACACTGAAGCTTTCTTT. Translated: CARSYRAGNTEAFF.

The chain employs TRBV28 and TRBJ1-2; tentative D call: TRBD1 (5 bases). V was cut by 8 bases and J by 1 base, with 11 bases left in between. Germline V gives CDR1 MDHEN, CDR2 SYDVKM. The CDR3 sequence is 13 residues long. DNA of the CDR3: TGTGCCAGCGTACTCAGGGTTAACTATGGCTACACCTTC. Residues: CASVLRVNYGYTF.

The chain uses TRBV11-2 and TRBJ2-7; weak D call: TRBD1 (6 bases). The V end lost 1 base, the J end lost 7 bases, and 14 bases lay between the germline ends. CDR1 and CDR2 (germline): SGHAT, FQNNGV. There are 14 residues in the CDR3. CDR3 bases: TGTGCCAGCAGCTTAGGGACAGCGCGTCCTGAGCAGTACTTC. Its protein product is CASSLGTARPEQYF.

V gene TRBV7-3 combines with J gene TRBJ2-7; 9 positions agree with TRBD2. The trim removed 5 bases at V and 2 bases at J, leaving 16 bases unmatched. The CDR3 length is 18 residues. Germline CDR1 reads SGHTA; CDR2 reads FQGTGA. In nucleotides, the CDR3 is TGTGCCAGCAGCCCCGGTACGTTAGCGGGGGTTAATCCCTACGAGCAGTACTTC. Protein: CASSPGTLAGVNPYEQYF.

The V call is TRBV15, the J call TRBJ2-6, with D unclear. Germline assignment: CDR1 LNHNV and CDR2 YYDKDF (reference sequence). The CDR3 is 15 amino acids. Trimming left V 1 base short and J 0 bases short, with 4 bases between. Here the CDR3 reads CATSRGDSGANVLTF. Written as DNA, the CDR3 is TGTGCCACCAGCAGAGGAGACTCTGGGGCCAACGTCCTGACTTTC.

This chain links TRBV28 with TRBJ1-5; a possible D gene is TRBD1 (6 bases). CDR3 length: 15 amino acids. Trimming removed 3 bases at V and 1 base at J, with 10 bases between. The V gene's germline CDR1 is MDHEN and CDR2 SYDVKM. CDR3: CASSFSDSSNQPQHF. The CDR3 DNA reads TGTGCCAGCAGTTTTTCGGACAGCAGCAATCAGCCCCAGCATTTT.